This T cell receptor beta chain was observed in a study of T cell changes during pregnancy in multiple sclerosis. The assay was immunoSEQ multiplex PCR, and TCRdb's table has in-frame clones only and misses some. The data contain fewer than 50,000 clones, approximately 94% of them singletons. Germline V CDR1 and CDR2: SQVTM, ANQGSEA. The V gene lost 5 bases and the J gene lost 6 bases, with 23 bases spanning the gap. The CDR3 is 15 amino acids. Sequencing used CD8+ T cells from peripheral blood mononuclear cells, obtained in the first trimester of pregnancy. The rearrangement uses TRBV29-1 and TRBJ2-7, with a possible D match to TRBD1 (6 bases). The TCR sequence derives from a female donor with multiple sclerosis, enrolled in a pregnancy study. CDR3 nucleotide sequence: TGCAGCGTTAATTCCCCAGGACAGACGCGGAGCGAGCAGTACTTC. Translating gives CSVNSPGQTRSEQYF.